These 28 T cell receptor beta chains originate from one sample sequenced in a study of identical twins. TCRdb ran MiXCR on the 5' RACE reads and lists one entry per CDR3 protein. The top ten clones hold about 0.25% of a sample with roughly 1,500,000 distinct CDR3 sequences, around 29% of them seen once. The sample taken for sequencing was cord blood. These receptors all come from a newborn girl in good health.

The chain employs TRBV24-1 and TRBJ2-1; D call uncertain. The V gene's germline CDR1 is KGHDR and CDR2 SFDVKD. V dropped 1 base and J dropped 5 bases, with 5 bases sitting between them. The CDR3 is 13 residues long. In DNA, the CDR3 is TGTGCCACCAGTGATTTTCGAGACAATGAGCAGTTCTTC. Protein product: CATSDFRDNEQFF.

This clonotype was observed a few times. One end of the junction fails to match germline, which may point to a read error. The chain uses TRBV5-1 and TRBJ2-7, with 10 bases fitting TRBD2. Looked up from germline, CDR1 is SGHRS and CDR2 is YFSETQ. This CDR3 spans 17 amino acids. The CDR3 here is CASSLGTLAGSSHEQYF. For the CDR3, the DNA is TGCGCCAGCAGCTTGGGGACACTAGCGGGGTCCTCCCACGAGCAGTACTTC. The variable domain in full, with the rest retrieved from reference TRBV5-1 and TRBJ2-7, is KAGVTQTPRYLIKTRGQQVTLSCSPISGHRSVSWYQQTPGQGLQFLFEYFSETQRNKGNFPGRFSGRQFSNSRSEMNVSTLELGDSALYLCASSLGTLAGSSHEQYFGPGTRLTVT.

This clonotype was recorded a few times. This chain connects TRBV4-1 to TRBJ2-3; D is unresolved. The germline V and J ends were trimmed by 1 base and 1 base, with 9 bases remaining between them. The CDR3 sequence is 15 residues long. CDR1 and CDR2 from the germline V gene are MGHRA and YSYEKL. This CDR3 is CASSQGIFGTDTQYF. CDR3 nucleotide sequence: TGCGCCAGCAGCCAAGGTATCTTCGGCACAGATACGCAGTATTTT.

The chain couples TRBV4-1 to TRBJ2-5; 10 bases line up with TRBD2. The germline V gene encodes CDR1 MGHRA and CDR2 YSYEKL. The CDR3 sequence is 16 residues long. V gave up 4 bases and J gave up 11 bases; unmatched junction bases: 16. CDR3 loop: CASSRIGLAVLNEQYF. The CDR3 DNA sequence: TGCGCCAGCAGCCGAATTGGACTAGCGGTTTTAAATGAGCAGTACTTC.

This clonotype is a singleton in its sample. The chain has TRBV27 and TRBJ1-1; weak D call: TRBD1 (6 bases). Trimming stripped 6 bases from V and 0 bases from J, with 20 bases between. Germline V gene lookup returns CDR1 MNHEY and CDR2 SMNVEV (reference sequence). CDR3 length: 17 residues. As DNA, the CDR3 is TGTGCCAGCAGCAGGGGTAGGGCAGGGATCATGAACACTGAAGCTTTCTTT. As protein: CASSRGRAGIMNTEAFF.

This clonotype was recorded a few times. The chain uses TRBV27 and TRBJ2-4; D perhaps matches TRBD2 (5 bases). TRBJ2-7 explains the end of the DNA better; the J call may be wrong. Looked up from germline, CDR1 is MNHEY and CDR2 is SMNVEV (reference sequence). The CDR3 sequence is 12 residues long. Here the CDR3 reads CASSLDCYEQYF. The CDR3 bases are TGTGCCAGCAGTTTGGACTGCTACGAGCAGTACTTC.

This chain joins TRBV21-1 and TRBJ2-1; the listed D gene, TRBD1, was not tested against the DNA. TRBV21-1 is noted as a pseudogene. CDR3 length: 15 residues. CDR3 nucleotide sequence: TGTGCCAGCAGCAAAGAGACAGCGACGATCAATGAGCAGTTCTTC. It yields the protein CASSKETATINEQFF.

This chain links TRBV25-1 with TRBJ2-1; D possibly corresponds to TRBD1 (6 bases). Germline CDR1 and CDR2: MGHDK and SYGVNS. The CDR3 has 14 amino acids. Trimming removed 5 bases at V and 6 bases at J, with 14 bases between. This chain's CDR3 is CASSTGTLFNEQFF. Here the CDR3 DNA reads TGTGCCAGCAGTACGGGGACACTCTTCAATGAGCAGTTCTTC.

The J gene is TRBJ2-3, the V gene TRBV9; D is unresolved. V was clipped by 2 bases and J by 7 bases, with 8 bases between them. The germline V gene has CDR1 SGDLS and CDR2 YYNGEE. The CDR3 totals 12 residues. Written as DNA, the CDR3 is TGTGCCAGCAGCGTCACAGAACATACGCAGTATTTT. It translates to CASSVTEHTQYF.

The rearrangement uses TRBV28 and TRBJ1-6; 7 bases align to TRBD1. This CDR3 is 14 amino acids long. Trimming cost V 3 bases and J 10 bases; bases outside gene matches: 6. Germline-derived CDR1 and CDR2 are MDHEN and SYDVKM. The CDR3 region has the DNA TGTGCCAGCAGTTTCGCAGGGGGATGGTCACCCCTCCACTTT. Its protein is CASSFAGGWSPLHF.

The rearrangement links TRBV4-1 to TRBJ2-7, with D unresolved. Trimming removed 1 base from V and 0 bases from J, with 7 bases in between. Germline V gene lookup returns CDR1 MGHRA and CDR2 YSYEKL. The CDR3 sequence is 14 residues long. The CDR3 DNA reads as TGCGCCAGCAGCCAAGTTGGCCGCTCCTACGAGCAGTACTTC. Residues: CASSQVGRSYEQYF.

The chain is built from TRBV13 and TRBJ1-2; 7 bases align to TRBD1. Looked up from germline, CDR1 is PRHDT and CDR2 is FYEKMQ (reference sequence). The CDR3 sequence is 16 residues long. J gave up 4 bases and V 2 bases, and 10 bases lay outside the gene matches. The CDR3 reads CASSLPRQGLFYGYTF. The CDR3, as DNA: TGTGCCAGCAGCTTACCCCGACAGGGTCTCTTCTATGGCTACACCTTC. Full variable domain (missing parts from reference TRBV13 and TRBJ1-2): AAGVIQSPRHLIKEKRETATLKCYPIPRHDTVYWYQQGPGQDPQFLISFYEKMQSDKGSIPDRFSAQQFSDYHSELNMSSLELGDSALYFCASSLPRQGLFYGYTFGSGTRLTVV.

The count of this clonotype is one. The chain joins TRBV4-2 to TRBJ2-7; 13 positions agree with TRBD2. Trimming took 1 base from V and 7 from J; bases not matched to a gene: 13. CDR3 size: 18 residues. Germline V lookup: CDR1 LGHNA, CDR2 YNFKEQ. This chain's CDR3 is CASSQALGLAGETNEQYF. DNA of the CDR3: TGTGCCAGCAGCCAAGCCCTAGGACTAGCGGGGGAAACCAATGAGCAGTACTTC.

Remarks on this clonotype: The junction departs from germline at one end; a sequencing error may be responsible. The V call is TRBV20-1, the J call TRBJ1-5, with D unresolved. This CDR3 has 16 residues. The V gene's germline CDR1 is DFQATT and CDR2 SNEGSKA (reference sequence). The chain's CDR3 is CSARDYLRGINQPLHF. CDR3 sequence (DNA): TGCAGTGCTAGAGACTATCTTCGAGGGATCAATCAGCCCCTGCATTTT.

This rearrangement joins TRBV5-5 to TRBJ2-4; TRBD1 matches at 7 bases. TRBJ2-7 explains the end of the DNA better; the J call may be wrong. The CDR3 length is 16 residues. Germline V gives CDR1 SGHKS, CDR2 YYEKEE (reference sequence). CDR3 nucleotides: TGTGCCAGCAGCATCGGAATCGGGACAGTAGCCTACGAGCAGTACTTC. Its protein product is CASSIGIGTVAYEQYF.

V and J are TRBV6-1 and TRBJ2-7, with a tentative D call TRBD2 (7 bases). Trimming stripped 7 bases from V and 4 bases from J, with 14 bases between. There are 13 residues in the CDR3. The germline V gene has CDR1 MNHNS and CDR2 SASEGT. The CDR3 coding sequence is TGTGCCAGCACGCTAGGGGGGGGGTACGAGCAGTACTTC. Its protein product is CASTLGGGYEQYF.

The DNA for the CDR3 is TGCAGTGCTAGAGATTGGACTAGCGGGAGCCATGAGCAGTTCTTC. Residues: CSARDWTSGSHEQFF. The J gene is TRBJ2-1, the V gene TRBV20-1; TRBD2 agrees at 13 bases. The CDR3 runs to 15 residues. In germline, CDR1 is DFQATT, CDR2 SNEGSKA (reference sequence). The J segment lost 8 bases and the V segment lost 0 bases, leaving 4 bases of the junction unmatched.

The table lists this clonotype with a few counts. The gene calls are TRBV6-1 and TRBJ2-7; D assignment may be TRBD1 or TRBD2 (5 bases each). The CDR3 has 17 residues. Trimming left V 2 bases short and J 3 bases short, with 20 bases between. Looked up from germline, CDR1 is MNHNS and CDR2 is SASEGT. As DNA, the CDR3 is TGTGCCAGCAGTGAAAAAGCACTCCCGGGACGGGACTACGAGCAGTACTTC. Its protein is CASSEKALPGRDYEQYF.

The V and J genes are TRBV6-1 and TRBJ1-1; TRBD1 might be the D (5 bases). The germline CDR1 and CDR2 sequences are MNHNS and SASEGT. The V and J ends lost 3 bases and 4 bases respectively, with 12 bases between them. The CDR3 runs to 14 residues. The CDR3 DNA is TGTGCCAGCAGTGAGCGCAGGGTTGGCACTGAAGCTTTCTTT. Protein product: CASSERRVGTEAFF.

This clonotype appeared a single time. This CDR3 is CSARTGLYSNQPQHF. For the CDR3, the DNA is TGCAGTGCTAGGACAGGGCTTTATAGCAATCAGCCCCAGCATTTT. The chain employs TRBV20-1 and TRBJ1-5; 7 bases line up with TRBD1. The ends lost 3 bases at V and 0 bases at J; junction bases unmatched: 5. The germline gives CDR1 DFQATT, CDR2 SNEGSKA (reference sequence). This CDR3 is 15 amino acids long.

V is TRBV6-6 and J is TRBJ2-2; 12 bases match TRBD2. The germline V gene has CDR1 MNHNY and CDR2 SVGAGI (reference sequence). The ends lost 6 bases at V and 1 base at J; junction bases unmatched: 6. The CDR3 length is 17 residues. The CDR3 DNA follows: TGTGCCAGCAGGACCGGGACTAGCGGGTGGAACACCGGGGAGCTGTTTTTT. It yields the protein CASRTGTSGWNTGELFF.

This clonotype was recorded many times. The V call is TRBV20-1, the J call TRBJ2-3; TRBD2 might be the D (6 bases). The CDR3 runs to 15 residues. Germline V gene sequence: CDR1 DFQATT, CDR2 SNEGSKA (reference sequence). Trimming cost V 0 bases and J 2 bases, with 12 bases left between them. CDR3 amino acids: CSARDRTIPTDTQYF. CDR3 DNA sequence: TGCAGTGCTAGAGATCGGACTATCCCCACAGATACGCAGTATTTT.

This clonotype was counted between two and nine times. This chain uses TRBV20-1 with TRBJ2-3, with D unresolved. Germline-derived CDR1 and CDR2 are DFQATT and SNEGSKA (reference sequence). Between the trimmed V and J ends, which lost 6 bases and 2 bases, there was a span of 12 bases. The CDR3 is made up of 13 amino acids. Here the CDR3 reads CSAERHFTDTQYF. In nucleotides, the CDR3 is TGCAGTGCCGAAAGGCATTTCACAGATACGCAGTATTTT.

Only a few counts were recorded for this clonotype. V and J are TRBV5-1 and TRBJ1-1; D may be TRBD1 (6 bases). The CDR3 loop spans 15 amino acids. CDR1 and CDR2 (germline): SGHRS, YFSETQ. Trimming took 0 bases from V and 1 from J, leaving 10 bases between them. The DNA of the CDR3 is TGCGCCAGCAGCTTGGTCAGGGGCCCGAACACTGAAGCTTTCTTT. Protein sequence: CASSLVRGPNTEAFF.

The table lists this clonotype with a few counts. The chain employs TRBV21-1 and TRBJ2-7; TRBD2, as called in the table, went unchecked against the DNA. TRBV21-1 is tagged as a pseudogene. The CDR3 is 14 residues long. As DNA, the CDR3 is TGTGCCAGCAGCAAGGGAGGGGACGGCTACGAGCAGTACTTC. Translating gives CASSKGGDGYEQYF.

This chain uses TRBV20-1 with TRBJ1-2; possibly TRBD1 for D (5 bases). CDR3 length equals 13 residues. Trimming removed 3 bases from V and 3 bases from J, with 11 bases in between. Germline V CDR1 and CDR2: DFQATT, SNEGSKA (reference sequence). The CDR3, as DNA: TGCAGTGCTAGGGGGCAGGGTCACTATGGCTACACCTTC. This encodes CSARGQGHYGYTF.

This clonotype occurred a few times. The chain recombines TRBV21-1 with TRBJ1-5. TRBV21-1 represents a pseudogene. This CDR3 has 15 residues. CDR3 sequence (DNA): TGTGCTAGCAGCAAAGTACCAGCAGACAATCAGCCCCAGCATTTT. It translates to CASSKVPADNQPQHF.

This clonotype has at least ten counts. The chain couples TRBV12-3 or TRBV12-4 to TRBJ2-5; the D gene is possibly TRBD1 (5 bases). Trimming cost V 2 bases and J 5 bases, with 9 bases left between them. The CDR3 is 13 residues long. CDR3 nucleotide sequence: TGTGCCAGCAGTTTATCAGGGAACGAGACCCAGTACTTC. Protein: CASSLSGNETQYF.